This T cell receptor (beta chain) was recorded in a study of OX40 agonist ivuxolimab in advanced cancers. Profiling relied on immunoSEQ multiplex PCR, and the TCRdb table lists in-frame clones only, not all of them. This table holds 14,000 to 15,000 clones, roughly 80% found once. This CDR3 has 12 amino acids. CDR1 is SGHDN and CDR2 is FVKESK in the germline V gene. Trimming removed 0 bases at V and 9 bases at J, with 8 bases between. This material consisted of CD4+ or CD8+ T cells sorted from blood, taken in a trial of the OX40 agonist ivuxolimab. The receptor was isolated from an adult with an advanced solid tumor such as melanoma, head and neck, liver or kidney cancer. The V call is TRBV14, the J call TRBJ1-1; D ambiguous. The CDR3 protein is CASSQDVLKAFF. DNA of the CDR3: TGTGCCAGCAGCCAAGACGTTCTAAAAGCTTTCTTT.